This TCR beta chain was sequenced in a study of cytomegalovirus exposure and HLA in healthy donors. At the level of the study: Among the approximately 380 donors who were genotyped, 70% to 90% fell in the genetic ancestry cluster that is associated with self-reported Caucasian donors. Study conclusions and caveats: In an earlier analysis, most TCR beta V segments were productive about 87% or about 30% of the time. In a later analysis, productive TCRs from donors in an Asian-associated ancestry cluster reportedly carried fewer N-insertions than the cohort mean. Donors were assumed by presence/absence analyses to have roughly uniform sequencing depth.

The CDR3 consists of 13 residues. Germline CDR1 SGHVS, CDR2 FQNEAQ. The V segment lost 2 bases and the J segment 4 bases; nucleotides outside the gene matches: 0. The PCR used 60 Vbeta and 13 Jbeta primers. Data came from immunoSEQ multiplex PCR; TCRdb stores just in-frame clones and leaves some out. The profile shows tens of thousands of clones, roughly 77% of them singletons. This clone appeared a few times. The antigen remains unidentified. The sequenced sample consisted of PBMCs. The chain combines TRBV7-8 with TRBJ1-2, with TRBD1 matching 8 bases. The sequence was obtained from a man between 35 and 55 years old in good health and CMV-seronegative. The CDR3 DNA reads as TGTGCCAGCAGCTTAACAGGGGGCTATGGCTACACCTTC. Its translation is CASSLTGGYGYTF.